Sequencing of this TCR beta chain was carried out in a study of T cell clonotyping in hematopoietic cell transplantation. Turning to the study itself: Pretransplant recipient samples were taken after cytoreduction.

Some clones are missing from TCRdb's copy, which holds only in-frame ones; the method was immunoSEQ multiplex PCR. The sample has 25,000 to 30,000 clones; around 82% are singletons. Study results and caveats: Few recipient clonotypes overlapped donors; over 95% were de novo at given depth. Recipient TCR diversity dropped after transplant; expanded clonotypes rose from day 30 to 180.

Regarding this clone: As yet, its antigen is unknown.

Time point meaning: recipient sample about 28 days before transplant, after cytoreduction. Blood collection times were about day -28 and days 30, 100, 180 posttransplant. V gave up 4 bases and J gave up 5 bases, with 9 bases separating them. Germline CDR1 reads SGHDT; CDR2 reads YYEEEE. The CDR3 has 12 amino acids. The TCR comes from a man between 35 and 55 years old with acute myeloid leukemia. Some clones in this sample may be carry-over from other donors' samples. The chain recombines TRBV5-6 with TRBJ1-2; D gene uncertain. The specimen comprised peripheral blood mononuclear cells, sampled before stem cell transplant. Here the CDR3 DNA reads TGTGCCAGCAGCATCCGGGAATATGGCTACACCTTC. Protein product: CASSIREYGYTF.